Included here is one T cell receptor (beta chain) sequence, with context. There is no known antigen for this receptor. The sample holds no much larger clone one base away, and base qualities are not on file. The meaning of the sample's time point label: baseline before first vaccination. Vaccinee samples came from UK trials COV001 and COV002, including a single-blind randomized controlled phase 2/3 trial of AZD1222 (ChAdOx1 nCoV-19) in healthy adults. For TCRbeta chain sequencing, PBMC samples were collected from trial participants at day 0 and at day 28 after the second dose. V is pared back by 4 bases and J by 3 bases, with 7 bases lying between the germline termini. From the cysteine through the phenylalanine, the CDR3 covers 12 amino acids. The sequence is cut down to CDR3 DNA, 36 bases in frame from base 1. This record comes from a study of T cell responses to AZD1222 COVID-19 vaccine (dated by TCRdb to 2020 to 2023). About the investigation overall: AZD1222 recipients given second doses at about 4 weeks or at about 12 weeks were pooled, since spike-specific TCR depth and breadth were not found to differ between the two schedules. Trial participants were enrolled into age subgroups of 18-55, 56-69 and 70-plus years, which contained approximately 150, 30 and 60 TCR-sequenced participants, respectively. TCR sequencing was performed for roughly 250 trial participants, of whom roughly 200 were given two doses of AZD1222 and approximately 25 were given two doses of MenACWY control vaccine.

The study at large found these results: Because no samples from the day 14 peak response were available, repertoires could be characterized only after the peak T cell response. Participants were mostly white British and included more females than males, and it was suggested by the authors that clonal diversity may have been underestimated. Nearly half of unique spike-specific TCRs reportedly recognized epitopes outside regions mutated in the B.1.351 and B.1.1.7 variants. The 56-69-year group was small, and its depth increase did not reach significance, likely because of low power. After two AZD1222 doses, spike-specific TCR breadth and depth were significantly higher than at day 0 and than in MenACWY recipients. Only five or six AZD1222 recipients were SARS-CoV-2 seropositive at baseline, limiting conclusions about previously exposed vaccinees. The vaccine-associated CD4 TCRs covered the entire spike protein, and the dominant responses fell in regions 160-218 and 743-854.

The CDR3 regions of human TCRbeta chains were subjected to immunosequencing. The authors processed their data as follows. TCRs in the repertoires were matched against a reference library of SARS-CoV-2-specific TCRs that had been generated with the MIRA antigen-specificity platform. Breadth was defined as the fraction of unique TCRs that were SARS-CoV-2-associated. Depth was defined as the fraction of total T cells that were SARS-CoV-2-associated. Each spike-specific TCR was assigned to its reactive spike region and to a CD4 or CD8 class using the MIRA data. Log10-transformed breadth and depth values were compared by one-way ANOVA with Sidak's multiple comparisons tests. The clones in this table, taken by TCRdb from immuneACCESS, are in-frame only. Not every clone is retained; where verified, under half of the shortfall comes from an unresolved V gene, and the cause of the rest is unknown. V and J calls and clone size are copied from that table; D and trimming were computed from the DNA. Present in this sample are 160,000 or so clones, roughly nine tenths of which were seen just once. The ten largest clones capture 1.9% of the sample.

This TCR was sampled from an adult in good health. The receptor chain draws on TRBV12-3 or TRBV12-4 and TRBJ2-7; the D gene remains uncertain. The sample here was peripheral blood, taken on day 0 of AZD1222 vaccination. Here is the DNA: TGTGCCAGCAGTTACGTAAACTACGAGCAGTACTTC. This translates into CASSYVNYEQYF.